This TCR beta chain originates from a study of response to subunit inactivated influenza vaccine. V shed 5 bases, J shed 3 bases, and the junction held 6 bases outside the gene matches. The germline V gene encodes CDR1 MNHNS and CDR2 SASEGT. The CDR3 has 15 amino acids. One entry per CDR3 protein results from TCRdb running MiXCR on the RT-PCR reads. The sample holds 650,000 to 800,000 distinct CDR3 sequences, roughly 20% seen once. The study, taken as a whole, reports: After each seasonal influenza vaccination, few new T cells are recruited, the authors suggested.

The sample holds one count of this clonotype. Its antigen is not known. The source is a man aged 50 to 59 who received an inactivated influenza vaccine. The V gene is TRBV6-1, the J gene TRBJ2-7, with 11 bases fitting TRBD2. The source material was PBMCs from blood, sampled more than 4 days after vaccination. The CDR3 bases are TGTGCCAGCAGTAGGGGGACTAGCGGATTCTACGAGCAGTACTTC. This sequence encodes CASSRGTSGFYEQYF.